This TCR beta chain is from a study of long-term antiretroviral therapy in people with HIV. In regard to this clone: The antigen remains undetermined.

V was cut by 6 bases and J by 4 bases, with 14 bases left in between. Germline-derived CDR1 and CDR2 are MNHNY and SVGAGI (reference sequence). This CDR3 comprises 14 residues. Samples were assayed with immunoSEQ v3.0 at survey level. In sequencing, about 40,000-55,000 T-cell genomes per sample were targeted. Only in-frame clones appear in the TCRdb table, and some are missing; sequencing was by immunoSEQ multiplex PCR. The sample shows about 20,000 clones, about 91% of them seen only once. Findings and caveats of the study: Comparison with controls showed narrower CDR3 length ranges in HIV repertoires. Across all time points, the repertoire was dominated by clones that expanded before ART. Post-ART samples showed increased diversity that remained below transplant donor control levels.

This sequence originates from a man aged 18 to 29 with HIV. Source: unsorted PBMCs, taken 2.1 years after starting antiretroviral therapy. The V call is TRBV6-6, the J call TRBJ2-3; D gene uncertain. The CDR3 nucleotides read TGTGCCAGCAGCCCCTTGGGGAACCCAGATACGCAGTATTTT. This sequence encodes CASSPLGNPDTQYF.